These T cell receptor beta chains were read from a single sample in a study of blood T cell repertoires in COVID-19. The data were produced by immunoSEQ multiplex PCR, yet TCRdb's version contains in-frame clones alone and is incomplete. Of hundreds of thousands of clones in the sample, 70% to 90% were seen once. The sequencing input was peripheral blood. These receptors all stem from a man in his sixties or seventies with acute or convalescent COVID-19. Both conserved end residues are part of each CDR3. The D gene is left open where the match is weak. Only part of the rows carry a size: once, few, many, or a class if the clone is expanded.

>TRBV5-1|-|TRBJ2-2|TRBD1
CASSPRTGNTGELFF
TGCGCCAGCAGCCCGCGGACAGGGAACACCGGGGAGCTGTTTTTT
>TRBV2|-|TRBJ1-1|-
CASERQMNTEAFF
TGTGCCAGCGAGAGACAAATGAACACTGAAGCTTTCTTT
>TRBV5-4|-|TRBJ1-2|TRBD1
CASSPGGTENYGYTF
TGTGCCAGCTCCCCGGGCGGGACAGAAAACTATGGCTACACCTTC
>TRBV12-3/TRBV12-4|-|TRBJ2-7|-
CASTPGFFYEQYF
TGTGCCAGCACCCCAGGGTTCTTCTACGAGCAGTACTTC
>TRBV5-6|-|TRBJ2-2|-
CASSLPQGSNTGELFF
TGTGCCAGCAGCTTGCCACAGGGTTCCAACACCGGGGAGCTGTTTTTT
>TRBV28|-|TRBJ2-1|TRBD2
CASVLSSGTYNEQFF
TGTGCCAGCGTTTTATCTAGCGGGACCTACAATGAGCAGTTCTTC
>TRBV2|-|TRBJ1-2|TRBD1
CASSTGGEGYTF
TGTGCCAGCAGTACAGGGGGCGAGGGCTACACCTTC
>TRBV28|once|TRBJ1-2|-
CASSLAGLPDGYTF
TGTGCCAGCAGTCTGGCAGGGCTTCCTGATGGCTACACCTTC
>TRBV28|-|TRBJ2-1|-
CASSLLTKDNEQFF
TGTGCCAGCAGTCTCCTTACTAAAGACAATGAGCAGTTCTTC
>TRBV6-1|few|TRBJ1-2|-
CASSEVYRVHYGYTF
TGTGCCAGCAGTGAAGTCTACAGGGTTCACTATGGCTACACCTTC
>TRBV30|-|TRBJ2-7|TRBD1
CAWSGQGTYEQYF
TGTGCCTGGAGTGGACAGGGGACCTACGAGCAGTACTTC
>TRBV5-6|-|TRBJ1-5|-
CASSPHTGLLRHF
TGTGCCAGCAGCCCACACACAGGGTTATTAAGGCATTTT
>TRBV1|-|TRBJ2-3|-
CTSSLPGLAVTDTQYF
TGCACCAGCAGCCTTCCCGGACTAGCGGTCACAGATACGCAGTATTTT
>TRBV6-1|-|TRBJ2-7|TRBD1
CASSEVTGVYEQYF
TGTGCCAGCAGTGAAGTTACAGGGGTCTACGAGCAGTACTTC
>TRBV6-2/TRBV6-3|-|TRBJ2-5|TRBD1
CASSYPGQGKETQYF
TGTGCCAGCAGTTATCCGGGACAGGGGAAAGAGACCCAGTACTTC
>TRBV5-4|-|TRBJ2-7|-
CASSPTGSGTYEQYF
TGTGCCAGCAGTCCGACTGGTAGCGGTACCTACGAGCAGTACTTC
>TRBV27|-|TRBJ2-3|-
CASSLSRPLDRRVTDTQYF
TGTGCCAGCAGTTTATCCCGCCCTCTGGACAGAAGAGTCACAGATACGCAGTATTTT
>TRBV28|-|TRBJ1-2|-
CASVRTAGGYTF
TGTGCCAGCGTTAGGACAGCCGGTGGCTACACCTTC
>TRBV5-5|-|TRBJ1-5|TRBD1
CASSLGGQGYNQPQHF
TGTGCCAGCAGCTTGGGTGGACAGGGGTACAATCAGCCCCAGCATTTT
>TRBV18|few|TRBJ1-1|-
CASSPRTNTEAFF
TGTGCCAGCTCACCACGTACTAACACTGAAGCTTTCTTT
>TRBV15|-|TRBJ1-4|-
CATSRDGAGGLSF
TGTGCCACCAGCAGAGATGGAGCGGGGGGACTTTCTTTT
>TRBV5-1|-|TRBJ2-3|TRBD1
CASSFGQGLGTDTQYF
TGCGCCAGCAGCTTCGGACAGGGGTTGGGCACAGATACGCAGTATTTT
>TRBV11-3|-|TRBJ2-3|-
CASSLGQSGRTFTDTQYF
TGTGCCAGCAGCTTAGGTCAGTCGGGGAGGACATTCACAGATACGCAGTATTTT
>TRBV6-2/TRBV6-3|few|TRBJ1-1|-
CASSYSPSKAGYTEAFF
TGTGCCAGCAGTTACTCTCCCAGTAAAGCGGGTTACACTGAAGCTTTCTTT
>TRBV5-1|once|TRBJ1-2|-
CASSLDSEGYGYTF
TGCGCCAGCAGCTTGGATTCCGAGGGCTATGGCTACACCTTC
>TRBV12-3/TRBV12-4|-|TRBJ1-2|-
CASSPGGYGYTF
TGTGCCAGCAGTCCGGGGGGGTATGGCTACACCTTC
>TRBV7-2|-|TRBJ1-4|-
CASSLVWQGGTNEKLFF
TGTGCCAGCAGCTTAGTCTGGCAGGGAGGAACTAATGAAAAACTGTTTTTT
>TRBV3-1/TRBV3-2|-|TRBJ2-3|-
CASSQDSLGANTQYF
TGTGCCAGCAGCCAAGATTCTTTGGGCGCTAATACGCAGTATTTT
>TRBV7-9|once|TRBJ2-5|-
CASSFREADQETQYF
TGTGCCAGCAGCTTTAGAGAAGCGGATCAAGAGACCCAGTACTTC
>TRBV5-4|-|TRBJ2-2|TRBD1
CASSLGGQYAGELFF
TGTGCCAGCAGCTTGGGGGGACAGTACGCCGGGGAGCTGTTTTTT
>TRBV3-1/TRBV3-2|-|TRBJ2-3|-
CASSQAGTDTQYF
TGTGCCAGCAGCCAAGCAGGCACAGATACGCAGTATTTT
>TRBV28|-|TRBJ1-1|-
CATAQNSPNTEAFF
TGTGCCACAGCACAGAACAGCCCGAACACTGAAGCTTTCTTT
>TRBV5-6|-|TRBJ2-1|-
CASSRWQGSRYNEQFF
TGTGCCAGCAGCCGGTGGCAGGGTAGTCGCTACAATGAGCAGTTCTTC
>TRBV5-6|-|TRBJ1-2|TRBD1
CASNPTGNYGYTF
TGTGCCAGCAACCCGACAGGGAACTATGGCTACACCTTC
>TRBV6-5|-|TRBJ2-1|TRBD2
CASSYGLEDNEQFF
TGTGCCAGCAGTTACGGACTAGAAGACAATGAGCAGTTCTTC
>TRBV18|-|TRBJ2-3|TRBD2
CASSRGTSGSGTDTQYF
TGTGCCAGCTCTCGCGGGACTAGCGGGAGTGGCACAGATACGCAGTATTTT
>TRBV4-3|-|TRBJ2-5|TRBD1
CASSPGQGGETQYF
TGCGCCAGCAGCCCCGGACAGGGCGGGGAGACCCAGTACTTC
>TRBV6-6|-|TRBJ2-2|-
CASSPDRILGSGELFF
TGTGCCAGCAGCCCTGACAGGATTCTAGGGTCCGGGGAGCTGTTTTTT
>TRBV7-2|-|TRBJ1-3|-
CASSPKQGGNTIYF
TGTGCCAGCAGCCCGAAACAGGGCGGAAACACCATATATTTT
>TRBV10-3|-|TRBJ1-4|-
CATGGKGGSLFF
TGTGCCACCGGAGGGAAGGGCGGTTCACTGTTTTTT
>TRBV24-1|-|TRBJ2-2|-
CATRDTGYTGELFF
TGTGCCACCAGAGACACAGGGTACACCGGGGAGCTGTTTTTT
>TRBV7-3|-|TRBJ1-1|TRBD1
CASSLMGQGISEAFF
TGTGCCAGCAGCTTAATGGGACAGGGAATCTCTGAAGCTTTCTTT
>TRBV9|few|TRBJ1-3|TRBD1
CASSVSSGQGLSGNTIYF
TGTGCCAGCAGCGTCTCGTCTGGACAGGGGCTTTCTGGAAACACCATATATTTT
>TRBV5-1|-|TRBJ1-1|-
CASSLTGLNTEAFF
TGCGCCAGCAGCCTTACAGGGCTAAACACTGAAGCTTTCTTT
>TRBV27|few|TRBJ1-2|-
CASSFAVSNYGYTF
TGTGCCAGCAGTTTCGCGGTTAGTAACTATGGCTACACCTTC